The 15 T cell receptor beta chains presented below share a single source sample, sequenced in a study of post-analysis software for immune sequencing data. Findings and caveats of the study: Comparison of patients with controls showed four or five TRBV segments more frequent in patients, TRBV5-6, TRBV5-1 and TRBV20-1 among them.

These receptors' antigens are unknown. Built from TCR beta cDNA, the libraries had unique molecular identifiers in them. TCRdb re-analysed the PCR reads in MiXCR, keeping a single row per CDR3 protein. Of hundreds of thousands of distinct CDR3 sequences listed, just under 30% were seen once; the top ten hold roughly 0.57%. What was sequenced was blood. These TCRs come from a girl between 5 and 17 years old with multiple sclerosis.

This clonotype was counted between two and nine times. V is TRBV10-3 and J is TRBJ2-7, with no clear D. Germline V gene lookup returns CDR1 ENHRY and CDR2 SYGVKD. The CDR3 runs 11 residues. Trimming cost V 6 bases and J 4 bases, with 7 bases left between them. CDR3 coding DNA: TGTGCCATCAGGGACGAATACGAGCAGTACTTC. It specifies CAIRDEYEQYF.

The chain combines TRBV6-6 with TRBJ2-1, with TRBD2 matching 15 bases. Germline CDR1 and CDR2: MNHNY and SVGAGI (reference sequence). This CDR3 has 13 residues. V dropped 11 bases and J dropped 9; count of bases not matched to a gene: 5. CDR3 protein: CASGLAGGAEQFF. The CDR3 coding sequence is TGTGCCTCAGGACTAGCGGGAGGGGCTGAGCAGTTCTTC.

CDR3 sequence (DNA): TGTGCCAGCAGCACCTCAGACAGGGGGCCAGAAGAAAAACTGTTTTTT. Protein: CASSTSDRGPEEKLFF. V usage is TRBV7-9 and J usage is TRBJ1-4; 10 positions match TRBD1. The germline CDR1 and CDR2 sequences are SEHNR and FQNEAQ (reference sequence). The length of the CDR3 is 16 residues. The J segment lost 8 bases and the V segment lost 5 bases, leaving 11 bases of the junction unmatched.

V usage is TRBV7-2 and J usage is TRBJ1-5; D call uncertain. Germline loops: CDR1 SGHTA, CDR2 FQGNSA. The CDR3 runs to 15 residues. V was cut by 3 bases and J by 7 bases, with 16 bases left in between. In DNA form, the CDR3 reads TGTGCCAGCAGCTTCGGAAACGGAGGGAGCCAGCCCCAGCATTTT. This gives the protein CASSFGNGGSQPQHF.

This clonotype appeared many times. The chain joins TRBV7-2 to TRBJ2-1; 13 nucleotides align to TRBD2. The CDR3 loop spans 19 amino acids. J gave up 0 bases and V 5 bases, and 10 bases lay outside the gene matches. Germline V gives CDR1 SGHTA, CDR2 FQGNSA. CDR3 sequence (DNA): TGTGCCAGCAGCGTTAGACTAGCGGGGGGCCGGAGCTCCTACAATGAGCAGTTCTTC. Translating gives CASSVRLAGGRSSYNEQFF.

This clonotype has more than one count but fewer than ten. The chain combines TRBV12-3 or TRBV12-4 with TRBJ1-2; D remains unclear. CDR3 length equals 15 residues. V lost 4 bases, J lost 5 bases, and 17 bases lay in between. The CDR3 bases are TGTGCCAGCAGTTCCCATTTCGGGTCTCAATATGGCTACACCTTC. It is translated as CASSSHFGSQYGYTF.

In this sample, this clonotype turned up a few times. The V call is TRBV29-1, the J call TRBJ2-5; D not resolved. Germline values: CDR1 SQVTM, CDR2 ANQGSEA. This CDR3 comprises 14 residues. Trimming removed 4 bases from V and 4 bases from J, with 16 bases in between. The CDR3 nucleotides read TGCAGCGTTGCCCGCCAAGGGATCCCAGAGACCCAGTACTTC. As protein: CSVARQGIPETQYF.

CDR3 protein: CSARDGTGGRNQPQHF. CDR3 DNA sequence: TGCAGTGCTAGGGATGGGACAGGAGGACGGAATCAGCCCCAGCATTTT. The V gene is TRBV20-1, the J gene TRBJ1-5; 8 bases line up with TRBD1. The CDR3 is 16 amino acids. V lost 3 bases, J lost 4 bases, and 11 bases stayed unmatched. Germline V lookup: CDR1 DFQATT, CDR2 SNEGSKA (reference sequence).

Notes on this clonotype: One base away lies a much larger clone, so this may be a sequencing read error. This chain joins TRBV20-1 and TRBJ2-3; a possible D gene is TRBD1 (6 bases). The CDR3 runs 13 residues. Germline lookup yields CDR1 DFQATT and CDR2 SNEGSKA (reference sequence). Deletions cut 3 bases from V and 4 bases from J, with 11 bases between. CDR3 nucleotide sequence: TGCAGTGCTAGGCACAGGGTTGCAGATACGCAGTATTTT. The encoded protein is CSARHRVADTQYF.

Regarding this clonotype: An end of the junction does not agree with germline; a read error may underlie this. This chain links TRBV4-1 with TRBJ1-1; the match to TRBD1 covers 7 bases. Germline values: CDR1 MGHRA, CDR2 YSYEKL. The CDR3 is 13 amino acids. CDR3 DNA sequence: TGCGCCGGCAGCGCCCCAGGGGGCACTGAAGCTTTCTTT. Protein product: CAGSAPGGTEAFF.

Comments on this clonotype: Being one base from a much bigger clone, this may be a read error. This chain links TRBV29-1 with TRBJ2-4; tentatively, D is TRBD1 or TRBD2 (5 bases each). CDR1 SQVTM and CDR2 ANQGSEA come from the germline V gene. This CDR3 spans 14 amino acids. Trimming removed 7 bases from V and 0 bases from J, with 13 bases in between. The CDR3 bases are TGCAGCGCCCGGGACCTTTCAGCCAAAAACATTCAGTACTTC. Translating gives CSARDLSAKNIQYF.

This rearrangement joins TRBV3-1 to TRBJ2-1, with D perhaps being TRBD1 or TRBD2 (5 bases each). Between the trimmed V and J ends, which lost 5 bases and 2 bases, there was a span of 10 bases. CDR1 LGHDT and CDR2 YNNKEL come from the germline V gene (reference sequence). CDR3 size: 14 residues. CDR3: CASSAPGPYNEQFF. Written as DNA, the CDR3 is TGTGCCAGCAGCGCCCCGGGGCCCTACAATGAGCAGTTCTTC.

The V call is TRBV7-2, the J call TRBJ1-5; D not certain. The CDR3 runs 17 residues. V was shortened by 1 base and J by 0 bases, with 13 bases between the two germline ends. In germline, CDR1 is SGHTA, CDR2 FQGNSA. In DNA, the CDR3 is TGTGCCAGCAGCTTAGTAGGCAGGATGTATAGCAATCAGCCCCAGCATTTT. The encoded protein is CASSLVGRMYSNQPQHF.

The V gene is TRBV29-1, the J gene TRBJ2-1; the match to TRBD1 covers 8 bases. V was pared by 6 bases and J by 6 bases, with 16 bases of the junction left unmatched. In germline, CDR1 is SQVTM, CDR2 ANQGSEA. CDR3 size: 16 residues. The CDR3 DNA follows: TGCAGCGTGGGGACAGGCAAACTTTTCCAAGGCAATGAGCAGTTCTTC. Translation: CSVGTGKLFQGNEQFF.

The chain has TRBV12-3 or TRBV12-4 and TRBJ1-2; 10 positions agree with TRBD1. The CDR3 is 16 amino acids. With V trimmed by 6 bases and J by 0 bases, 7 bases remained unmatched. CDR3 sequence (DNA): TGTGCCAGCAGGTGGACAGGGGGTCGGGCTAACTATGGCTACACCTTC. It encodes CASRWTGGRANYGYTF.